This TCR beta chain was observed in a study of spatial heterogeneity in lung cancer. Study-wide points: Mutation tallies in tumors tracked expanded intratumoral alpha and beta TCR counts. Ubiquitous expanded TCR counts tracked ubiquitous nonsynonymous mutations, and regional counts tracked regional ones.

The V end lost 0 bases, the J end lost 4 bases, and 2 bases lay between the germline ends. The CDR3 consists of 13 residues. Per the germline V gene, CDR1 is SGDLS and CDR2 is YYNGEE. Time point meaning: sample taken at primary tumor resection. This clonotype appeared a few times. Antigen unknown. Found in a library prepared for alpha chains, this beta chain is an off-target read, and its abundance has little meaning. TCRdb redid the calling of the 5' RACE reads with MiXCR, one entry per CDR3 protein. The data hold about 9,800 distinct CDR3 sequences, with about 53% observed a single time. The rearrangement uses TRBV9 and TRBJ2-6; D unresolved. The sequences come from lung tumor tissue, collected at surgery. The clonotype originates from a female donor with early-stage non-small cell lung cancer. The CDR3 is CASSVAGANVLTF. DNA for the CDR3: TGTGCCAGCAGCGTAGCCGGGGCCAACGTCCTGACTTTC.